This section outlines one T cell receptor (beta chain) sequence together with its context. This clonotype occurred many times. It has no known antigen specificity. Base-call qualities are not available, and no considerably larger clone is one nucleotide away. Libraries were built with 5' RACE. TCRdb lists the instrument as Illumina HiSeq 2500. A second PCR of about 6 to 11 cycles was performed with a sample-barcoded 5' primer and a J-beta primer mix. Each TCR beta cDNA molecule received a unique molecular identifier from a template-switch 5' adaptor carrying 12 random nucleotides. Each sample yielded at least 2.5 million CDR3-containing paired-end reads. First-strand cDNA was synthesized from all RNA with the Mint cDNA synthesis kit, primed by a TRBC-specific oligonucleotide. All cDNA was treated with uracil-DNA glycosylase and then went through a first 18-cycle PCR with the universal primers M1SS and BC2_uni_R. Per the original workflow: Normalization of each sample was performed by random selection of 1 million high-quality reads, each carrying a distinct molecular identifier. Reads sharing molecular identifiers were discarded rather than binned into consensus sequences. CDR3 identification, clonotype clustering and error correction used MiTCR with a Q25 quality threshold and the strictest error-elimination algorithm. A nonparametric unseen species model with Euler transformation was used to estimate a lower bound on total TCR beta diversity. TCRdb ran its own pipeline on the public reads, namely fastp trimming at Q25 and MiXCR clone calling, and kept in-frame beta chains. Records with the same CDR3 protein are collapsed into one entry carrying the most frequent genes and DNA. The V and J calls were not made by the authors but by TCRdb's processing. Counted in this sample were approximately 700,000 distinct CDR3 sequences; 32% of them appeared once. Just over 15% of the sample belongs to the ten largest clones.

The entry originates in a study of blood T cells in healthy people across ages (dated by TCRdb to 2013 to 2016). About the investigation overall: In model experiments, roughly one uniquely barcoded TCR beta cDNA molecule per two T cells was captured by template switching. To track age-related changes in TCR beta repertoire diversity, the study relied on deep sequencing normalized with unique cDNA molecular identifiers. The donors were split into four age groups: young (average around 17 years), middle-aged (roughly 39), aged (approximately 60) and long-lived (more than 80). Donors of different ages were randomly distributed across sequencing lanes to avoid experimental bias. For two donors (one aged 18 to 30 and one aged 80 or older), the study analyzed two additional independent replicas of 1 million unique cDNA reads from the same blood draw. General findings and caveats noted by the study authors: Compared with the aged group, the long-lived group had more naive CD4+ T cells, fewer expanded clones and increased TCR diversity, suggesting age selection. Because profiling used bulk unsorted PBMCs, naive and antigen-experienced compartments could not be compared conclusively. The CMV infection status of donors was not known, potentially confounding age-related changes in expanded clonotypes. Estimates of total diversity based on one million sequenced T cells were regarded as lower bounds and as underestimates. Observed TCR beta diversity per million T cells fell roughly linearly with age, and a significant reduction was already apparent by age roughly 40. There was a strong correlation between observed TCR beta diversity and the percentage of naive T cells measured by flow cytometry.

Systemically healthy Caucasian individuals from Russia, some 36 in total and aged roughly 6 to 100 years, were included as donors. Each donor gave approximately 9.4 milliliters of peripheral blood, drawn into EDTA-treated Vacutainer tubes. Ficoll-Paque density-gradient centrifugation was used to isolate PBMCs, with at least 6.5 million per sample. Trizol reagent was used to extract total RNA from the PBMCs, yielding at least 5.5 micrograms per sample. For every donor, an aliquot of PBMCs went through flow cytometry to measure the percentages of naive CD45RAhigh/CD27high T cells. The CDR3 sequence holds 14 residues, the cysteine and phenylalanine included. Just CDR3 DNA is preserved here, 42 bases in frame from base 1. V is reduced by 7 bases and J by 4 bases, leaving a spacing of 14 bases between them. CDR1 and CDR2 were assigned from the germline V gene as MDHEN and SYDVKM.

The receptor's source is a woman of 80 years or more in good health. Donor details come from another sample of the same person, matched by shared clones. The chain is assembled from TRBV28 and TRBJ2-1; the D call is tentative, TRBD1 or TRBD2, as each matches 5 bases. The sample comprised blood. The DNA sequence follows: TGTGCCAGCACTTCGGGGCCAAGATACAATGAGCAGTTCTTC. Its product reads: CASTSGPRYNEQFF.